A selection of T cell receptor beta chains follows, all from one sample in a study of blood T cell repertoires in COVID-19. The method was immunoSEQ multiplex PCR; TCRdb's version includes in-frame clones alone and lacks a portion of them. Of 200,000 to 250,000 clones in the sample, around nine tenths were seen once. The sequenced sample consisted of peripheral blood. These receptors were collected from a woman aged 70-85 years with active or convalescent COVID-19. Both conserved end residues are part of each CDR3. Each record gives: clone size, V gene, CDR3 length, J gene, D gene, CDR3 protein, CDR3 DNA. D genes are given only for firm matches. Clone size is given for some rows only: seen once, a few or many times, or a class if the clone is expanded.

>NA|TRBV7-2|14|TRBJ1-2|NA
CASSSRTPLGGYTF
TGTGCCAGCAGCTCACGGACTCCCCTGGGCGGCTACACCTTC
>once|TRBV7-2|17|TRBJ2-5|TRBD2
CASSLSGSGGIGETQYF
TGTGCCAGCAGCTTGTCTGGTAGCGGGGGAATCGGAGAGACCCAGTACTTC
>once|TRBV5-4|15|TRBJ2-5|TRBD1
CASSGTGGERETQYF
TGTGCCAGCAGCGGGACAGGGGGCGAAAGGGAGACCCAGTACTTC
>NA|TRBV19|17|TRBJ2-7|TRBD1
CASTSTPGQAASYEQYF
TGTGCCAGTACCTCAACCCCAGGACAGGCCGCTTCCTACGAGCAGTACTTC
>NA|TRBV19|13|TRBJ2-3|NA
CASKERAPDTQYF
TGTGCCAGTAAGGAGAGGGCCCCAGATACGCAGTATTTT
>NA|TRBV11-2|13|TRBJ1-2|TRBD1
CASSLQGAGGYTF
TGTGCCAGCAGCTTACAGGGGGCAGGAGGCTACACCTTC
>NA|TRBV6-5|14|TRBJ1-6|TRBD1
CASRWGQGYPGFHF
TGTGCCAGCAGGTGGGGACAGGGTTATCCTGGTTTCCACTTT
>NA|TRBV5-6|15|TRBJ2-3|TRBD2
CASSLWTSSTDTQYF
TGTGCCAGCAGCTTGTGGACTAGTAGCACAGATACGCAGTATTTT
>NA|TRBV10-3|15|TRBJ1-5|TRBD1
CAISADRGGNQPQHF
TGTGCCATCAGTGCCGACAGGGGAGGCAATCAGCCCCAGCATTTT
>NA|TRBV4-3|14|TRBJ2-2|NA
CASSQDSSWRELFF
TGCGCCAGCAGCCAAGATAGTAGCTGGAGGGAGCTGTTTTTT
>NA|TRBV27|13|TRBJ1-1|NA
CASTRLLGLEAFF
TGTGCCAGCACCCGGTTACTGGGCCTCGAAGCTTTCTTT
>once|TRBV2|14|TRBJ1-1|NA
CASSIDIVDTEAFF
TGTGCCAGCAGTATCGACATAGTGGACACTGAAGCTTTCTTT
>NA|TRBV7-9|14|TRBJ1-3|NA
CASSSDWAGNTIYF
TGTGCCAGCAGCTCCGACTGGGCTGGAAACACCATATATTTT
>NA|TRBV19|15|TRBJ2-7|TRBD2
CASSMGGVRAYEQYF
TGTGCCAGTAGTATGGGGGGGGTCAGAGCCTACGAGCAGTACTTC
>few|TRBV7-9|15|TRBJ1-2|TRBD1
CASSYPGQVHYGYTF
TGTGCCAGCAGTTATCCGGGACAGGTCCACTATGGCTACACCTTC
>NA|TRBV4-3|15|TRBJ1-2|NA
CASSQGRAGSYGYTF
TGCGCCAGCAGCCAAGGGAGGGCGGGTAGCTATGGCTACACCTTC
>NA|TRBV18|17|TRBJ1-1|TRBD1
CASSPGLQGVGNTEAFF
TGTGCCAGCTCACCGGGATTACAGGGGGTGGGGAACACTGAAGCTTTCTTT
>NA|TRBV9|14|TRBJ1-1|NA
CASSVQSGNTEAFF
TGTGCCAGCAGCGTACAATCGGGGAACACTGAAGCTTTCTTT
>few|TRBV19|17|TRBJ1-3|NA
CASSVGWTDVSGNTIYF
TGTGCCAGTAGCGTTGGGTGGACAGACGTCTCTGGAAACACCATATATTTT
>NA|TRBV7-2|16|TRBJ2-3|TRBD2
CASSPGLAGVGHTQYF
TGTGCCAGCAGCCCGGGACTAGCGGGGGTGGGACATACGCAGTATTTT
>NA|TRBV2|17|TRBJ2-5|TRBD2
CASSDPLRTSGGETQYF
TGTGCCAGCAGCGACCCGCTTAGGACTAGCGGGGGGGAGACCCAGTACTTC
>NA|TRBV7-2|13|TRBJ1-2|NA
CASSLQGIYGYTF
TGTGCCAGCAGCTTACAGGGGATTTATGGCTACACCTTC
>NA|TRBV6-2/TRBV6-3|18|TRBJ2-1|TRBD2
CASSYGFSGAESYNEQFF
TGTGCCAGCAGTTACGGGTTTAGCGGGGCCGAATCCTACAATGAGCAGTTCTTC
>NA|TRBV19|15|TRBJ1-1|TRBD1
CASSIQGARNTEAFF
TGTGCCAGTAGTATCCAGGGGGCGCGGAACACTGAAGCTTTCTTT
>NA|TRBV2|14|TRBJ2-2|NA
CASSGDRSTGELFF
TGTGCCAGCAGTGGCGACAGATCTACCGGGGAGCTGTTTTTT
>NA|TRBV4-3|18|TRBJ2-2|TRBD2
CASSQAGSGGPNTGELFF
TGCGCCAGCAGCCAAGCGGGAAGCGGGGGGCCGAACACCGGGGAGCTGTTTTTT
>NA|TRBV18|14|TRBJ1-4|TRBD1
CASSATGDYEKLFF
TGTGCCAGCTCTGCGACAGGGGACTACGAAAAACTGTTTTTT
>NA|TRBV27|13|TRBJ1-2|NA
CASSFLAGDGYTF
TGTGCCAGCAGTTTCTTGGCAGGGGATGGCTACACCTTC
>NA|TRBV6-2/TRBV6-3|15|TRBJ2-5|TRBD1
CASSPPGTGGKTQYF
TGTGCCAGCAGTCCACCCGGGACAGGGGGGAAGACCCAGTACTTC
>NA|TRBV4-1|15|TRBJ2-6|NA
CASSQAGTGANVLTF
TGCGCCAGCAGCCAAGCAGGGACTGGGGCCAACGTCCTGACTTTC
>NA|TRBV7-8|14|TRBJ2-3|NA
CASRPRGLTDTQYF
TGTGCCAGCAGACCGCGGGGACTCACAGATACGCAGTATTTT
>NA|TRBV20-1|11|TRBJ1-3|NA
CSAPRGNTIYF
TGCAGTGCGCCGAGGGGAAACACCATATATTTT
>NA|TRBV7-2|14|TRBJ2-2|NA
CASNSLRDTGELFF
TGTGCCAGCAACAGTTTGCGGGACACCGGGGAGCTGTTTTTT
>NA|TRBV5-1|15|TRBJ2-2|TRBD1
CASSSGQGNTGELFF
TGCGCCAGCAGCTCGGGACAGGGGAACACCGGGGAGCTGTTTTTT
>NA|TRBV18|16|TRBJ2-3|TRBD2
CASSPRASGPGDTQYF
TGTGCCAGCTCACCGAGGGCTAGCGGGCCTGGGGATACGCAGTATTTT
>NA|TRBV7-8|14|TRBJ2-7|TRBD1
CASTLGQGTSEQYF
TGTGCCAGCACCCTCGGACAGGGGACTTCCGAGCAGTACTTC
>NA|TRBV3-1/TRBV3-2|14|TRBJ2-2|NA
CASSQDRVVGELFF
TGTGCCAGCAGCCAAGACAGGGTGGTCGGGGAGCTGTTTTTT
>NA|TRBV19|15|TRBJ2-7|NA
CASRDGGGGLYEQYF
TGTGCCAGCCGCGATGGAGGGGGGGGCCTATACGAGCAGTACTTC
>NA|TRBV11-2|16|TRBJ2-6|NA
CASSLDGRTGANVLTF
TGTGCCAGCAGCTTAGATGGCAGGACTGGGGCCAACGTCCTGACTTTC
>NA|TRBV3-1/TRBV3-2|16|TRBJ2-3|TRBD2
CASSLRLAGRTDTQYF
TGTGCCAGCAGCCTGAGACTAGCGGGGCGCACAGATACGCAGTATTTT
>NA|TRBV6-6|13|TRBJ2-7|TRBD1
CASSLDRGHEQYF
TGTGCCAGCAGTTTGGACAGGGGCCACGAGCAGTACTTC
>NA|TRBV5-5|13|TRBJ1-5|TRBD1
CASSGTGLQPQHF
TGTGCCAGCAGCGGGACAGGCCTTCAGCCCCAGCATTTT
>once|TRBV19|17|TRBJ1-1|NA
CASSIARVAGVNTEAFF
TGTGCCAGTAGTATAGCGAGAGTAGCGGGGGTGAACACTGAAGCTTTCTTT
>NA|TRBV3-1/TRBV3-2|15|TRBJ1-5|NA
CASSQNTGPNQPQHF
TGTGCCAGCAGCCAAAACACAGGTCCTAATCAGCCCCAGCATTTT
>NA|TRBV5-1|15|TRBJ1-3|NA
CASSLLGSKGNTIYF
TGCGCCAGCAGCCTTCTTGGCAGTAAAGGAAACACCATATATTTT
>NA|TRBV12-3/TRBV12-4|12|TRBJ2-1|NA
CASRGKYNEQFF
TGTGCCAGCCGGGGGAAATACAATGAGCAGTTCTTC
>NA|TRBV5-6|15|TRBJ1-1|NA
CASSLYRVENTEAFF
TGTGCCAGCAGCTTATACAGGGTAGAGAACACTGAAGCTTTCTTT
>NA|TRBV5-4|15|TRBJ1-1|NA
CASSPGRALNTEAFF
TGTGCCAGCAGCCCTGGCAGGGCCTTGAACACTGAAGCTTTCTTT
>NA|TRBV6-5|13|TRBJ1-2|NA
CASSYSRVGGYTF
TGTGCCAGCAGTTACTCGCGGGTGGGGGGCTACACCTTC
>NA|TRBV6-2/TRBV6-3|16|TRBJ2-4|NA
CASSTDISIAKNIQYF
TGTGCCAGCAGTACGGACATATCCATAGCCAAAAACATTCAGTACTTC
>NA|TRBV7-2|16|TRBJ2-7|NA
CASSLVSTGAGHEQYF
TGTGCCAGCAGCCTAGTCAGTACAGGGGCGGGGCACGAGCAGTACTTC
>NA|TRBV6-6|14|TRBJ1-5|NA
CASSYSDAGEPQHF
TGTGCCAGCAGTTACTCAGACGCAGGGGAGCCCCAGCATTTT
>NA|TRBV5-1|16|TRBJ2-3|TRBD1
CASSLALTGETDTQYF
TGCGCCAGCAGCTTGGCTTTGACAGGGGAGACAGATACGCAGTATTTT
>NA|TRBV10-3|15|TRBJ1-2|TRBD1
CAISQTGTGDYGYTF
TGTGCCATCAGTCAAACCGGGACAGGGGACTATGGCTACACCTTC
>NA|TRBV10-2|16|TRBJ1-2|NA
CASSELLVTSPDGYTF
TGCGCCAGCAGTGAGTTGTTAGTTACTTCCCCTGATGGCTACACCTTC